This TCR beta chain is from a study of T-cell memory formation after mild COVID-19. This clonotype was seen a few times. Its antigen is still unknown. V was cut by 5 bases and J by 5 bases, with 12 bases left in between. The CDR3 consists of 13 residues. Per the germline V gene, CDR1 is SGHTA and CDR2 is FQGTGA. TCRdb independently ran MiXCR on the 5' RACE reads; one entry per CDR3 protein. Among a few hundred thousand distinct CDR3 sequences listed, 8% to 9.5% were seen once. Study conclusions and caveats: Day 15 to 85 contracting clones showed balanced CD4/CD8; later expanders leaned CD4+.

Material for sequencing was PBMCs or a T cell subset sorted from them (not recorded which). The chain couples TRBV7-3 to TRBJ2-5, with D possibly matching TRBD2 (6 bases). The receptor's source is a man aged 18 to 30 who had mild COVID-19 (a few samples of this study predate the infection). Cell type and time point are not known. The CDR3, as DNA: TGTGCCAGCAGCCGACTAGTTGAGGAGACCCAGTACTTC. Amino acids: CASSRLVEETQYF.